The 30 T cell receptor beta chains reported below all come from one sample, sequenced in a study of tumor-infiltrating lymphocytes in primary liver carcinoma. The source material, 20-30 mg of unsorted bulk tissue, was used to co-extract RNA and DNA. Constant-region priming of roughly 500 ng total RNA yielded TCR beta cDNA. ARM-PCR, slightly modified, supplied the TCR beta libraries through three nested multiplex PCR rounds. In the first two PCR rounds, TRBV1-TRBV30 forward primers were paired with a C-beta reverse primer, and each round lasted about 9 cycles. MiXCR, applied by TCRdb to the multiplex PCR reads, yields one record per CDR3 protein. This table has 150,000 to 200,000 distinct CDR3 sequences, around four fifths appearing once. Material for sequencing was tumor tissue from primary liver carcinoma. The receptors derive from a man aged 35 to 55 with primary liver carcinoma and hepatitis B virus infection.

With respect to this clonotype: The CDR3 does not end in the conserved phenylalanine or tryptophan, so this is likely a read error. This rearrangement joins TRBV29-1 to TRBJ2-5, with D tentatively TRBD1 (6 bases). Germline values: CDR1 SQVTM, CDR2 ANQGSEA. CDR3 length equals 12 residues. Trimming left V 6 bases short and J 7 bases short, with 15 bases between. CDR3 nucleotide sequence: TGCAGCGTCCTAACAGGGTTGGGGACCCAGTACCTC. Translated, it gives CSVLTGLGTQYL.

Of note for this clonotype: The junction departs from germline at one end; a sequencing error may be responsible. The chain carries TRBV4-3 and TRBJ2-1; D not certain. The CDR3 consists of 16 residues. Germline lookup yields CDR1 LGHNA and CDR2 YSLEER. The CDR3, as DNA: TGCGCCAGCAGCCAAGATCGGACGGGCTTATACAATGAGCAGATCTTC. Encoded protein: CASSQDRTGLYNEQIF.

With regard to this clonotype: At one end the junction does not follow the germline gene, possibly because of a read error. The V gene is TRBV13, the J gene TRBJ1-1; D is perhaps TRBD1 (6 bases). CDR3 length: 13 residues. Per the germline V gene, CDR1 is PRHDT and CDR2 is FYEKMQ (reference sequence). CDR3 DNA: TGTGCCAGCCGCTCAGGGGTTACCCCTGAAGCTTTTTTT. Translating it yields CASRSGVTPEAFF. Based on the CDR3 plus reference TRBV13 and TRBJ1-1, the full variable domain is AAGVIQSPRHLIKEKRETATLKCYPIPRHDTVYWYQQGPGQDPQFLISFYEKMQSDKGSIPDRFSAQQFSDYHSELNMSSLELGDSALYFCASRSGVTPEAFFGQGTRLTVV.

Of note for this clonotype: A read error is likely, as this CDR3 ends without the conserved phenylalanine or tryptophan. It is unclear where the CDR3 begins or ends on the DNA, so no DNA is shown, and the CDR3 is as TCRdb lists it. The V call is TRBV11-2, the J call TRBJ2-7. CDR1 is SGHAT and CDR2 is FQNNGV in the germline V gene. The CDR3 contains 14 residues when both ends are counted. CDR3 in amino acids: CTSSIDGVAYEQYI.

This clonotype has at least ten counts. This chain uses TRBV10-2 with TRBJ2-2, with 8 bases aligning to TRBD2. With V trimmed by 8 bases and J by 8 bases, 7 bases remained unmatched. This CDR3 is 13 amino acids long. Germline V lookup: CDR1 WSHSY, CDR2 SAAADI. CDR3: CASRGGATGELFF. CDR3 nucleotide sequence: TGCGCCAGCCGGGGGGGAGCCACTGGGGAGCTGTTTTTT.

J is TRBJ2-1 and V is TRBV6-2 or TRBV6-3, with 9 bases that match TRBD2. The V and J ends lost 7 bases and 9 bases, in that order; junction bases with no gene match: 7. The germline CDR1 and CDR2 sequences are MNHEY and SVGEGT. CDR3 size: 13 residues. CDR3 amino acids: CASTTSGIGEQFF. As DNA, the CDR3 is TGTGCCAGCACGACTAGCGGAATCGGTGAGCAGTTCTTC.

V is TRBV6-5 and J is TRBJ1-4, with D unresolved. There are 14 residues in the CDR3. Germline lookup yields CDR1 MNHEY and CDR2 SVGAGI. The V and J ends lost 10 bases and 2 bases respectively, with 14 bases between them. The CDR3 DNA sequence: TGTGCCACCAGAATGATTGCTACTAATGAAAAACTGTTTTTT. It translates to CATRMIATNEKLFF.

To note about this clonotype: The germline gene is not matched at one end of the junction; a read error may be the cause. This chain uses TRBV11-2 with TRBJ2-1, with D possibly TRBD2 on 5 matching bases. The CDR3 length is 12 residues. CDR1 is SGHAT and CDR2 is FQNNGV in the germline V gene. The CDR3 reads CASSYATREKFF. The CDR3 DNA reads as TGTGCCAGTAGCTACGCGACAAGGGAGAAATTCTTC.

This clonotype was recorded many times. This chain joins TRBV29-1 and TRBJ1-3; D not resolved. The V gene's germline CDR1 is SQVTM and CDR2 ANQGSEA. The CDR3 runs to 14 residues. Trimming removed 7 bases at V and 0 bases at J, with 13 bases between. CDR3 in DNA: TGCAGCGGGCCCAGGAGCCTCTCTGGAAACACCATATATTTT. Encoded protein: CSGPRSLSGNTIYF.

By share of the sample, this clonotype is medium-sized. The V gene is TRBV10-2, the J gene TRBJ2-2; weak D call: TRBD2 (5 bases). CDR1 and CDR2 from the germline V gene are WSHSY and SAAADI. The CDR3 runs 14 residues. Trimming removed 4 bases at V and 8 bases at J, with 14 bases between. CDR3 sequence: CASSGRRGSGELFF. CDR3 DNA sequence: TGCGCCAGCAGTGGACGAAGAGGGAGTGGGGAGCTGTTTTTT.

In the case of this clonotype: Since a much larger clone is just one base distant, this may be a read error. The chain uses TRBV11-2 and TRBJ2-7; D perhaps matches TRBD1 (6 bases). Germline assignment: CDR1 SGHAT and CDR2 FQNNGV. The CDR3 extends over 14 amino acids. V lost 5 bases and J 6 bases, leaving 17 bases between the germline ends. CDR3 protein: CASSPSGQPCEQYF. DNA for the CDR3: TGTGCCAGCAGCCCCTCCGGACAGCCCTGCGAGCAGTACTTC. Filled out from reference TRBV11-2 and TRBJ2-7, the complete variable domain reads EAGVAQSPRYKIIEKRQSVAFWCNPISGHATLYWYQQILGQGPKLLIQFQNNGVVDDSQLPKDRFSAERLKGVDSTLKIQPAKLEDSAVYLCASSPSGQPCEQYFGPGTRLTVT.

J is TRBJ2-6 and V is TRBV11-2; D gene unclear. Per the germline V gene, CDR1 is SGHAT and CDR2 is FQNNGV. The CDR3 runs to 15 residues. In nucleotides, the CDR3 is TGTGTCACCCTGCGGCCGCACTCTGGGGCCAACGTCCTGACTTTC. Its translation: CVTLRPHSGANVLTF. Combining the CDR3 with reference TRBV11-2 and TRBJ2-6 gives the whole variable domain EAGVAQSPRYKIIEKRQSVAFWCNPISGHATLYWYQQILGQGPKLLIQFQNNGVVDDSQLPKDRFSAERLKGVDSTLKIQPAKLEDSAVYLCVTLRPHSGANVLTFGAGSRLTVL.

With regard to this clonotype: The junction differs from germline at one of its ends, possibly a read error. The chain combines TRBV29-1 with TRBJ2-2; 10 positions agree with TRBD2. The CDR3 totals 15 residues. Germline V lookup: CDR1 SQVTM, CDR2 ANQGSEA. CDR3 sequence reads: CCVGTSAANIGELVF. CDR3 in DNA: TGCTGCGTTGGGACTAGCGCGGCGAACATCGGGGAGCTGGTTTTT.

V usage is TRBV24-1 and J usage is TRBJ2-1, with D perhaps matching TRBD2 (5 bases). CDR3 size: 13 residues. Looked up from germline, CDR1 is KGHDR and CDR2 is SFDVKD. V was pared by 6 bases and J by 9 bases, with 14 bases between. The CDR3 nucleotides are TGTGCCACCAGTAGCTTTTCGGCGGGTGAGCAGTTCTTC. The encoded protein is CATSSFSAGEQFF.

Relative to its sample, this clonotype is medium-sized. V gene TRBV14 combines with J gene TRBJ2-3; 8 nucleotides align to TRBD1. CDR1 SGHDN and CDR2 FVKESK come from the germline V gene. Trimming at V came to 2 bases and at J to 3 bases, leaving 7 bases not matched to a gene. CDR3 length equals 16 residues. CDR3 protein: CASSQRQGRGTDTQYF. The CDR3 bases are TGTGCCAGCAGCCAACGACAGGGGAGAGGGACAGATACGCAGTATTTT.

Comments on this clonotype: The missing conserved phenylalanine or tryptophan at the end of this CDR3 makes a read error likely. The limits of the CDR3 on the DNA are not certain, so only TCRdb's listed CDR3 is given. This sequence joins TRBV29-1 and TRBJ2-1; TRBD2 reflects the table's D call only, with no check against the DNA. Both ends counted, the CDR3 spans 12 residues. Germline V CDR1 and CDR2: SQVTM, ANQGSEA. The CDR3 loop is CSVSHPSGSIFS.

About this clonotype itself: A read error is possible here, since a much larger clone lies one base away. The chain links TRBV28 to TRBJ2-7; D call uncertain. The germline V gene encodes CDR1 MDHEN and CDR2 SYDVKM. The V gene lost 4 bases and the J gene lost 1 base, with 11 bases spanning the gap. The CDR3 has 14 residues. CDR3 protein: CASSYASRSYEQYF. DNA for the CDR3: TGTGCCAGCAGTTACGCAAGCAGGTCCTACGAGCAGTACTTC.

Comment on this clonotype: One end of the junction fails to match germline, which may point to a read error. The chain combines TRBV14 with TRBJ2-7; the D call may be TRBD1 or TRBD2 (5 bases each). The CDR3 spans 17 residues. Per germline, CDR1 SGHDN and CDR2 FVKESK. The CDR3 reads CASSQDMWQGAPGEHYF. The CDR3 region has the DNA TGTGCCAGCAGCCAAGATATGTGGCAGGGAGCTCCGGGCGAGCATTACTTC.

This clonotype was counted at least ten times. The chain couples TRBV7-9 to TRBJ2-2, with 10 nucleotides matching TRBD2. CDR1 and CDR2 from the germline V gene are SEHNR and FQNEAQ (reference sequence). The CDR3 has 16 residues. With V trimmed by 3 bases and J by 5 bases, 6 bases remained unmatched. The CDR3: CASSFDSGRGTGELFF. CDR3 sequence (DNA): TGTGCCAGCAGCTTCGACAGCGGGAGGGGGACCGGGGAGCTGTTTTTT. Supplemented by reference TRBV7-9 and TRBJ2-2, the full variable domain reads DTGVSQNPRHKITKRGQNVTFRCDPISEHNRLYWYRQTLGQGPEFLTYFQNEAQLEKSRLLSDRFSAERPKGSFSTLEIQRTEQGDSAMYLCASSFDSGRGTGELFFGEGSRLTVL.

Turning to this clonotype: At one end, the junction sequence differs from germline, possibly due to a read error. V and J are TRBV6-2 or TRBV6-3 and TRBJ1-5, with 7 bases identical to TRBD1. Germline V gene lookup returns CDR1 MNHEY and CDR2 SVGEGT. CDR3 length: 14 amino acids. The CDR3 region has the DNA TGTGCCAGCAGATCTGACAGGGTCAATCAGGCCCAGCATTTT. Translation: CASRSDRVNQAQHF.

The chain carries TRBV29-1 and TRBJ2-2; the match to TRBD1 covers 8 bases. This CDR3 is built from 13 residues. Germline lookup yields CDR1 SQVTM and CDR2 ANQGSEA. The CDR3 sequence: CNASTGEVGELFF. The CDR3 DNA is TGCAACGCCTCGACAGGGGAGGTCGGGGAGCTGTTTTTT.

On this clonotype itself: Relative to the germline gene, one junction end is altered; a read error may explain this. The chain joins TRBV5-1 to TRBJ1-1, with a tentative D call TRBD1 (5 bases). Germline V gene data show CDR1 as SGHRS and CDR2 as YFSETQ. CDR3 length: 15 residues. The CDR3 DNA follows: TGCGACAGCAGCTTGGCCGGAGGGGCGAGGACTGAAGCTTTCTTT. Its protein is CDSSLAGGARTEAFF.

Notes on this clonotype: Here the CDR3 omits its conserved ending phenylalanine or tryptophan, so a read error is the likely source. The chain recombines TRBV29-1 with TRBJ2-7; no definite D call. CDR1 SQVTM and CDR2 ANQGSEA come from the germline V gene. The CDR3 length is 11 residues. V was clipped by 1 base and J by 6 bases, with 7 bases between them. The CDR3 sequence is CSVEGDSEQYY. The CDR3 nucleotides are TGCAGCGTTGAAGGCGACTCCGAGCAGTACTAC.

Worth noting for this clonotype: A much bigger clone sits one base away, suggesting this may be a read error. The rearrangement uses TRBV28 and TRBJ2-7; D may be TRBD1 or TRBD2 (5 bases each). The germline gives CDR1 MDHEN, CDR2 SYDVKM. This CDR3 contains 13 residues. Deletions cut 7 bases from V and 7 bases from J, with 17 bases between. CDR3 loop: CASTSSRGGEQYF. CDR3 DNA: TGTGCCAGCACCTCCTCCCGGGGCGGAGAGCAGTACTTC.

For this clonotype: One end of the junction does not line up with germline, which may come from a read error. CDR3 sequence (DNA): TGTAGCGTTGGAATTTCGGGTCTCATGAACACTGAAGCTTTCTTT. Encoded protein: CSVGISGLMNTEAFF. This rearrangement joins TRBV29-1 to TRBJ1-1, with unresolved D. Looked up from germline, CDR1 is SQVTM and CDR2 is ANQGSEA. The CDR3 runs 15 residues.

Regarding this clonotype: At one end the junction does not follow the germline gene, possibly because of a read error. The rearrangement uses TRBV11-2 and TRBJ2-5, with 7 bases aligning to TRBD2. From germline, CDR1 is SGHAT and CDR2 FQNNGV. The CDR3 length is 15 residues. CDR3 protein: CASSYWRESRETQYF. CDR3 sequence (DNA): TGTGCCAGCAGCTACTGGCGGGAGAGCCGGGAGACCCAGTACTTT.

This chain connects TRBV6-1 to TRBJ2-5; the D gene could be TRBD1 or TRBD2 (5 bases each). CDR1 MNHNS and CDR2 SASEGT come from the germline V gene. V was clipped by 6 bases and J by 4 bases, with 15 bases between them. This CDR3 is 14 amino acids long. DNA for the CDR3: TGTGCCAGCAGCCAAGGGACGGCCGTAGAGACCCAGTACTTC. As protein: CASSQGTAVETQYF.

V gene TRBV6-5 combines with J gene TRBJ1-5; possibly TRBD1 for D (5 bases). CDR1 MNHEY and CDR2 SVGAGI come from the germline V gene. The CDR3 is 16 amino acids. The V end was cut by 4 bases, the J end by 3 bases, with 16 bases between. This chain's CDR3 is CASSFSWGGNNQPQHF. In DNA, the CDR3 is TGTGCCAGCAGTTTCTCTTGGGGGGGAAACAATCAGCCCCAGCATTTT.

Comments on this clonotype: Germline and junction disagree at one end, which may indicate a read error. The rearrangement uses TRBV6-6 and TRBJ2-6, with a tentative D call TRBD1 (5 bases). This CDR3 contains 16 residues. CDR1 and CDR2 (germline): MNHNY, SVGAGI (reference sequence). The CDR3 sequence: CASSYPSGSGANVQTF. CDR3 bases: TGTGCCAGCAGTTACCCCTCAGGGTCTGGGGCCAACGTCCAGACTTTT.

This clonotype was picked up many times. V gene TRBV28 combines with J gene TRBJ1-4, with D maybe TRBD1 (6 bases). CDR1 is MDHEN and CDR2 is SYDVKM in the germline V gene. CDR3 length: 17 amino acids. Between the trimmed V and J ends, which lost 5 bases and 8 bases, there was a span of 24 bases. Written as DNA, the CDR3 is TGTGCCAGCAGTCTAACAACCCTCCTACAGGGATCGGAAAAACTGTTTTTT. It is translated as CASSLTTLLQGSEKLFF.